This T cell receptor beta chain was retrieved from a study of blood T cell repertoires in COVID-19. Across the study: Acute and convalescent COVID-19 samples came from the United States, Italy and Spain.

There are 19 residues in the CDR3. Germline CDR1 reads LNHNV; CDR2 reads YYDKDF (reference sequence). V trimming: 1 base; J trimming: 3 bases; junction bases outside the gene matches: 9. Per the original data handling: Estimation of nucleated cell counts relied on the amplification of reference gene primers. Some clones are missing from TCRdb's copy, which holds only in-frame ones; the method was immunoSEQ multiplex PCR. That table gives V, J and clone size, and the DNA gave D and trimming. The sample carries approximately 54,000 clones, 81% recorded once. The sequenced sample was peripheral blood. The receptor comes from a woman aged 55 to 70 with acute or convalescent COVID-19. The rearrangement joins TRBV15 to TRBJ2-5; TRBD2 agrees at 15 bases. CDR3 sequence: CATSRGTSGGARPEETQYF. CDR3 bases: TGTGCCACCAGCAGAGGGACTAGCGGGGGGGCCAGGCCGGAAGAGACCCAGTACTTC. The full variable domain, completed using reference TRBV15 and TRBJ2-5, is DAMVIQNPRYQVTQFGKPVTLSCSQTLNHNVMYWYQQKSSQAPKLLFHYYDKDFNNEADTPDNFQSRRPNTSFCFLDIRSPGLGDTAMYLCATSRGTSGGARPEETQYFGPGTRLLVL.